One and the same sample provided the 3 T cell receptor beta chains below, sequenced in a study of T cell responses to AZD1222 COVID-19 vaccine. Produced via immunoSEQ multiplex PCR; TCRdb's table is partial and in-frame only. The sample lists about 170,000 clones, around 85% occurring once. The sequences come from peripheral blood, collected 28 days after the second AZD1222 dose. These receptors originate from an adult who received the AZD1222 COVID-19 vaccine.

V usage is TRBV2 and J usage is TRBJ2-2; 7 bases align to TRBD1. Germline V CDR1 and CDR2: SNHLY, FYNNEI. This CDR3 comprises 15 residues. Germline trimming cut 3 bases from V and 3 bases from J; bases unmatched to any gene: 4. Written as DNA, the CDR3 is TGTGCCAGCAGTGACAGGGGGATGTACACCGGGGAGCTGTTTTTT. Amino acid sequence: CASSDRGMYTGELFF.

The chain couples TRBV7-9 to TRBJ2-3; 9 bases line up with TRBD2. The junction had 5 bases not matched to a gene; V was cut back by 3 bases and J by 4 bases. This CDR3 has 15 amino acids. Germline V gene lookup returns CDR1 SEHNR and CDR2 FQNEAQ (reference sequence). The CDR3 DNA is TGTGCCAGCAGCTTCACGTTAGCGGGGGCAGATACGCAGTATTTT. It translates to CASSFTLAGADTQYF.

V usage is TRBV7-2 and J usage is TRBJ2-7, with 7 bases matching TRBD2. Germline trimming cut 4 bases from V and 9 bases from J; bases unmatched to any gene: 12. This CDR3 is built from 14 residues. Germline CDR1 SGHTA, CDR2 FQGNSA. CDR3 nucleotides: TGTGCCAGCAGCTCCAGCGGGGACCCCCTCCGGCAGTACTTC. Its protein is CASSSSGDPLRQYF.